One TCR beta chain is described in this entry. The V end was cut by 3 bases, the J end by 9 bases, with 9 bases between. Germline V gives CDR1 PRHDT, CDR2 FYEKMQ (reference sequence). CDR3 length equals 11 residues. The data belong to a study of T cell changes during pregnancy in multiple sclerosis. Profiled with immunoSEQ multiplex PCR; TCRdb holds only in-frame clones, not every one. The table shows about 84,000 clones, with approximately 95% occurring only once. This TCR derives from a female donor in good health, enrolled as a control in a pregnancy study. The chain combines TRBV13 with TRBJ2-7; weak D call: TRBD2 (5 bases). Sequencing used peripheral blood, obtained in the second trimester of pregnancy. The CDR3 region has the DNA TGTGCCAGCAGCTTCAAAGAGGGGCAGTACTTC. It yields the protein CASSFKEGQYF.